Following are 7 T cell receptor beta chains from one sample sequenced in a study of T cells in localized non-small cell lung cancer. This table comes from immunoSEQ multiplex PCR, and its TCRdb copy is limited to in-frame clones, with some not included. The sample lists roughly 4,200 clones, approximately 41% occurring once. This specimen was lung tumor tissue, taken before any cancer treatment. These receptors were taken from a woman aged 40-69 years with stage I lung adenocarcinoma.

The chain combines TRBV29-1 with TRBJ2-7; 10 bases match TRBD1. The CDR3 runs to 13 residues. CDR1 and CDR2 from the germline V gene are SQVTM and ANQGSEA. V lost 3 bases to trimming and J lost 6 bases; unmatched junction nucleotides: 5. The CDR3 spells CSVDSGTGAEQYF. The CDR3, as DNA: TGCAGCGTTGACTCCGGGACAGGGGCCGAGCAGTACTTC.

The chain is built from TRBV10-3 and TRBJ2-2; a weak D match, TRBD1 (5 bases). V lost 5 bases, J lost 6 bases, and 13 bases lay in between. Germline assignment: CDR1 ENHRY and CDR2 SYGVKD. The CDR3 contains 14 residues. As DNA, the CDR3 is TGTGCCATCAGTTACAGTCAGGGTTCCGGGGAGCTGTTTTTT. It encodes CAISYSQGSGELFF.

This clone was found a few times. The chain recombines TRBV6-1 with TRBJ2-3, with D perhaps TRBD2 (6 bases). Germline values: CDR1 MNHNS, CDR2 SASEGT. The CDR3 is made up of 15 amino acids. V shed 1 base and J shed 0 bases, with 8 bases lying between them. The CDR3 here is CASSEGSGSTDTQYF. CDR3 in DNA: TGTGCCAGCAGTGAAGGAAGCGGGAGCACAGATACGCAGTATTTT.

This chain uses TRBV30 with TRBJ1-4; D is undetermined. V was shortened by 0 bases and J by 3 bases, with 5 bases between the two germline ends. Germline V CDR1 and CDR2: GTSNPN, SVGIG (reference sequence). The CDR3 runs 13 residues. The CDR3 protein is CAWSVGANEKLFF. In DNA form, the CDR3 reads TGTGCCTGGAGTGTTGGGGCTAATGAAAAACTGTTTTTT.

The table lists this clone with a few counts. The chain has TRBV30 and TRBJ1-1, with 9 bases fitting TRBD1. The V gene end was trimmed by 5 bases and the J gene end by 2 bases; junction bases not matched to a gene: 6. Germline V lookup: CDR1 GTSNPN, CDR2 SVGIG (reference sequence). The length of the CDR3 is 14 residues. This CDR3 reads CAWSSGQGNTEAFF. CDR3 nucleotide sequence: TGTGCCTGGTCCTCGGGACAGGGTAACACTGAAGCTTTCTTT. Variable domain in full (rest from reference TRBV30 and TRBJ1-1): SQTIHQWPATLVQPVGSPLSLECTVEGTSNPNLYWYRQAAGRGLQLLFYSVGIGQISSEVPQNLSASRPQDRQFILSSKKLLLSDSGFYLCAWSSGQGNTEAFFGQGTRLTVV.

This clone was recorded a few times. The V call is TRBV11-3, the J call TRBJ2-7; 7 bases are shared with TRBD1. The V segment lost 1 base and the J segment 9 bases; nucleotides outside the gene matches: 9. The CDR3 consists of 14 residues. Germline values: CDR1 SGHNT, CDR2 YENEEA. CDR3 loop: CASSLGGTALRQYF. The CDR3 DNA follows: TGTGCCAGCAGCTTAGGGGGGACAGCCCTTAGGCAGTACTTC.

The rearrangement uses TRBV9 and TRBJ2-1; tentatively, D is TRBD1 or TRBD2 (5 bases each). CDR3 length: 15 amino acids. Per germline, CDR1 SGDLS and CDR2 YYNGEE. V was trimmed by 4 bases and J by 9 bases, leaving 20 bases between them. CDR3 region: CASSPTGTPFPEQFF. The CDR3, as DNA: TGTGCCAGCAGCCCGACCGGGACCCCCTTTCCTGAGCAGTTCTTC.